Listed below are T cell receptor beta chains from one sample, sequenced in a study of cytomegalovirus exposure and HLA in healthy donors. The method was immunoSEQ multiplex PCR; TCRdb's version includes in-frame clones alone and lacks a portion of them. The data hold 95,000 to 150,000 clones, with less than 75% observed a single time. Sequenced material: PBMCs. These receptors originate from a woman in her 40s in good health and CMV-seronegative. Both conserved end residues are part of each CDR3. A D gene is named only where the DNA matches it firmly. Clone size is given for some rows only: seen once, a few or many times, or a class if the clone is expanded.

v_call	j_call	clone_size	d_call	cdr3_aa	cdr3_nt
TRBV11-2	TRBJ2-7	.	.	CASSLYGSYEQYF	TGTGCCAGCAGCTTGTACGGCTCCTACGAGCAGTACTTC
TRBV2	TRBJ2-1	once	.	CASSERRKTYNEQFF	TGTGCCAGCAGTGAAAGGCGGAAAACCTACAATGAGCAGTTCTTC
TRBV30	TRBJ1-1	.	.	CAWSVATGKGAFF	TGTGCCTGGAGTGTAGCTACAGGGAAAGGGGCTTTCTTT
TRBV6-1	TRBJ2-1	.	TRBD1	CASSSPGQGVYEQFF	TGTGCCAGCAGTAGTCCGGGACAGGGGGTCTATGAGCAGTTCTTC
TRBV5-6	TRBJ1-6	.	.	CASSLTGSPLHF	TGTGCCAGCAGCCTCACGGGATCACCCCTCCACTTT
TRBV1	TRBJ2-1	.	.	CTSSQVRTFGKNEQFF	TGCACCAGCAGCCAAGTTAGGACTTTCGGGAAAAATGAGCAGTTCTTC
TRBV27	TRBJ2-7	few	.	CASTREQYF	TGTGCCAGCACGCGGGAGCAGTACTTC
TRBV6-5	TRBJ1-1	.	.	CASSYQEDTEAFF	TGTGCCAGCAGTTACCAGGAGGACACTGAAGCTTTCTTT
TRBV14	TRBJ2-7	few	TRBD2	CARGREGF	TGTGCCAGGGGGAGGGAAGGCTTC
TRBV9	TRBJ2-2	.	.	CASSVAQVTGELFF	TGTGCCAGCAGCGTAGCACAGGTCACCGGGGAGCTGTTTTTT
TRBV25-1	TRBJ1-6	.	.	CASLGLYNSPLHF	TGTGCCAGCCTGGGACTGTATAATTCACCCCTCCACTTT
TRBV18	TRBJ1-3	.	.	CASSTTAENTIYF	TGTGCCAGCTCAACGACAGCAGAGAACACCATATATTTT
TRBV7-9	TRBJ2-3	.	.	CASSLNGYTDTQYF	TGTGCCAGCAGCTTGAACGGGTACACAGATACGCAGTATTTT
TRBV13	TRBJ2-1	few	TRBD2	CASSPSTSGNNEQFF	TGTGCCAGCAGCCCATCGACTAGCGGTAACAATGAGCAGTTCTTC
TRBV28	TRBJ2-7	.	TRBD2	CASSPGGPPSYEQYF	TGTGCCAGCAGCCCGGGAGGGCCCCCATCCTACGAGCAGTACTTC
TRBV10-3	TRBJ1-3	few	.	CAISEGRTGLGNTIYF	TGTGCCATCAGTGAGGGGAGGACGGGGCTGGGAAACACCATATATTTT
TRBV10-3	TRBJ1-1	.	.	CAIRSSGALNTEAFF	TGTGCCATCAGGTCTTCAGGGGCCCTGAACACTGAAGCTTTCTTT
TRBV4-2	TRBJ1-2	.	TRBD1	CASSQEGDRGGGYTF	TGTGCCAGCAGCCAAGAGGGAGACAGGGGGGGAGGCTACACCTTC
TRBV7-6	TRBJ2-1	once	TRBD2	CASSFPGTTYNEQFF	TGTGCCAGCAGCTTCCCCGGGACTACCTACAATGAGCAGTTCTTC
TRBV7-9	TRBJ2-7	once	.	CASSLTGEQYF	TGTGCCAGCAGCTTAACGGGAGAGCAGTACTTC
TRBV5-1	TRBJ1-5	.	TRBD1	CASSSGQGTNQPQHF	TGCGCCAGCAGCTCTGGACAGGGAACGAATCAGCCCCAGCATTTT
TRBV6-5	TRBJ2-7	.	.	CASSFGGQSSYEQYF	TGTGCCAGCAGTTTCGGCGGGCAAAGCTCCTACGAGCAGTACTTC
TRBV28	TRBJ2-1	few	.	CASRQSPGAEQFF	TGTGCCAGCAGACAAAGTCCAGGGGCCGAGCAGTTCTTC
TRBV27	TRBJ2-7	.	.	CASGRRVDEQYF	TGTGCCAGCGGTCGCAGGGTCGACGAGCAGTACTTC
TRBV6-5	TRBJ2-7	.	.	CASSYATASYEQYF	TGTGCCAGCAGTTACGCCACAGCTTCCTACGAGCAGTACTTC
TRBV6-6	TRBJ1-1	.	TRBD1	CASSYPPGQGTEAFF	TGTGCCAGCAGTTACCCTCCGGGACAGGGTACTGAAGCTTTCTTT
TRBV2	TRBJ2-7	.	.	CAIMSGEQYF	TGTGCCATCATGTCGGGCGAGCAGTACTTC
TRBV4-1	TRBJ1-6	.	.	CASSRTYAGFSPLHF	TGCGCCAGCAGCCGTACGTATGCGGGATTCTCACCCCTCCACTTT
TRBV19	TRBJ2-7	few	.	CASSIAPGPYEQYF	TGTGCCAGTAGTATTGCCCCAGGTCCCTACGAGCAGTACTTC
TRBV6-6	TRBJ2-5	.	TRBD2	CASSYEAGGGETQYF	TGTGCCAGCAGTTACGAAGCGGGGGGCGGAGAGACCCAGTACTTC
TRBV7-3	TRBJ2-2	.	.	CASSLRGEVTGELFF	TGTGCCAGCAGCTTAAGGGGGGAAGTCACCGGGGAGCTGTTTTTT
TRBV4-1	TRBJ2-1	once	.	CASSQVSRRPGEQFF	TGCGCCAGCAGCCAAGTGTCTCGGAGGCCTGGAGAGCAGTTCTTC
TRBV5-4	TRBJ1-2	few	.	CASSSGVYGYTF	TGTGCCAGCAGCTCGGGAGTGTACGGCTACACCTTC
TRBV19	TRBJ1-5	.	TRBD1	CASSIATGRQPQHF	TGTGCCAGTAGTATAGCGACAGGGAGGCAGCCCCAGCATTTT
TRBV28	TRBJ2-7	.	.	CASSRGGVSSYEQYF	TGTGCCAGCAGTCGAGGGGGGGTGAGCTCCTACGAGCAGTACTTC
TRBV6-1	TRBJ2-1	few	TRBD2	CASSEVAGGFDEQFF	TGTGCCAGCAGTGAAGTAGCGGGGGGGTTCGATGAGCAGTTCTTC
TRBV10-3	TRBJ2-5	.	TRBD2	CAISASGGASETQYF	TGTGCCATCAGTGCTAGCGGGGGGGCTAGTGAGACCCAGTACTTC
TRBV27	TRBJ2-2	.	TRBD2	CASSPRTSPGELFF	TGTGCCAGCAGTCCGAGGACTAGTCCCGGGGAGCTGTTTTTT
TRBV6-6	TRBJ2-3	.	TRBD2	CASSVAGSQYF	TGTGCCAGCAGTGTAGCGGGTTCGCAGTATTTT
TRBV6-5	TRBJ2-1	.	TRBD1	CASSATNRGHEQFF	TGTGCCAGCAGTGCTACGAACAGGGGCCATGAGCAGTTCTTC
TRBV5-1	TRBJ1-2	.	TRBD1	CASSLPPGTGENYGYTF	TGCGCCAGCAGCTTGCCCCCTGGGACAGGAGAGAACTATGGCTACACCTTC
TRBV29-1	TRBJ2-3	.	TRBD2	CSAGAGGTDTQYF	TGCAGCGCTGGAGCGGGGGGCACAGATACGCAGTATTTT
TRBV7-2	TRBJ1-2	.	TRBD1	CASSPAAGGNGYTF	TGTGCCAGCAGCCCGGCAGCAGGGGGTAATGGCTACACCTTC
TRBV19	TRBJ1-6	few	.	CASSIVPVSDSSSYNSPLHF	TGTGCCAGTAGTATAGTCCCCGTCTCCGATAGTAGCTCCTATAATTCACCCCTCCACTTT
TRBV6-5	TRBJ1-4	.	.	CASSYSKTSNEKLFF	TGTGCCAGCAGTTACTCGAAGACTTCTAATGAAAAACTGTTTTTT
TRBV4-2	TRBJ2-7	once	TRBD1	CASSQVSGQGAGEQYF	TGTGCCAGCAGCCAAGTATCGGGACAGGGGGCAGGAGAGCAGTACTTC
TRBV5-4	TRBJ2-1	.	.	CASSLTQGSYNEQFF	TGTGCCAGCAGCTTAACACAGGGCTCCTACAATGAGCAGTTCTTC